The 20 T cell receptor beta chains in this list originate from one sample, sequenced in a study of blood T cell repertoires in COVID-19. Using immunoSEQ multiplex PCR, the repertoire was profiled, and TCRdb retains in-frame clones only, with some absent. The sample holds 150,000 to 200,000 clones; around 90% are singletons and the top ten take less than 6.5%. The specimen sequenced was peripheral blood. Receptors originate from a human donor in a cohort sampled during active COVID-19.

The chain has TRBV27 and TRBJ1-2, with D possibly matching TRBD1 (6 bases). Trimming stripped 6 bases from V and 1 base from J, with 18 bases between. Per germline, CDR1 MNHEY and CDR2 SMNVEV (reference sequence). The CDR3 sequence is 16 residues long. The CDR3 bases are TGTGCCAGCAGCCCCCGGACAGCCGTAATTAACTATGGCTACACCTTC. Protein sequence: CASSPRTAVINYGYTF.

The rearrangement joins TRBV6-6 to TRBJ1-4, with 11 bases matching TRBD1. Germline-derived CDR1 and CDR2 are MNHNY and SVGAGI (reference sequence). This CDR3 region has 14 residues. Trimming cost V 6 bases and J 8 bases; bases outside gene matches: 5. The CDR3 DNA reads as TGTGCCAGCAGGGGGACAGGGGGAGGGGAAAAACTGTTTTTT. Protein: CASRGTGGGEKLFF.

V usage is TRBV7-7 and J usage is TRBJ2-5; possibly TRBD1 for D (6 bases). The CDR3 spans 14 residues. Between the trimmed V and J ends, which lost 5 bases and 2 bases, there was a span of 12 bases. Germline V gene sequence: CDR1 SSHAT, CDR2 FNYEAQ (reference sequence). CDR3 in amino acids: CASSPTGPQETQYF. CDR3 nucleotides: TGTGCCAGCAGCCCTACAGGGCCTCAAGAGACCCAGTACTTC.

This chain joins TRBV9 and TRBJ1-4; TRBD1 matches 12 bases. The V gene end was trimmed by 4 bases and the J gene end by 8 bases; junction bases not matched to a gene: 3. The length of the CDR3 is 14 residues. Germline lookup yields CDR1 SGDLS and CDR2 YYNGEE. The CDR3 region is CASSTGTGGEKLFF. Here the CDR3 DNA reads TGTGCCAGCAGCACCGGGACAGGGGGCGAAAAACTGTTTTTT. Combining the CDR3 with reference TRBV9 and TRBJ1-4 gives the whole variable domain DSGVTQTPKHLITATGQRVTLRCSPRSGDLSVYWYQQSLDQGLQFLIQYYNGEERAKGNILERFSAQQFPDLHSELNLSSLELGDSALYFCASSTGTGGEKLFFGSGTQLSVL.

The rearrangement links TRBV5-1 to TRBJ2-7; tentatively, D is TRBD1 (6 bases). Trimming pared 4 bases from V and 2 bases from J, leaving 19 bases between. Per the germline V gene, CDR1 is SGHRS and CDR2 is YFSETQ. This CDR3 comprises 16 residues. The CDR3 sequence is CASSPAGAGAPYEQYF. CDR3 sequence (DNA): TGCGCCAGCAGCCCGGCCGGGGCAGGGGCTCCCTACGAGCAGTACTTC.

This chain uses TRBV9 with TRBJ1-5; TRBD1 matches 9 bases. The CDR3 length is 14 residues. V shed 3 bases, J shed 4 bases, and the junction held 2 bases outside the gene matches. The germline CDR1 and CDR2 sequences are SGDLS and YYNGEE. CDR3 in amino acids: CASSAGTGNQPQHF. Here the CDR3 DNA reads TGTGCCAGCAGCGCCGGGACAGGGAATCAGCCCCAGCATTTT.

The chain employs TRBV6-4 and TRBJ1-1, with D possibly matching TRBD1 (5 bases). Germline lookup yields CDR1 MRHNA and CDR2 SNTAGT. The germline V and J ends were trimmed by 6 bases and 1 base, with 12 bases remaining between them. The CDR3 runs 14 residues. The CDR3 reads CASSPSQGNTEAFF. The CDR3 bases are TGTGCCAGCAGCCCAAGTCAGGGGAACACTGAAGCTTTCTTT.

The genes are TRBV28 and TRBJ1-2, with D uncertain. CDR1 is MDHEN and CDR2 is SYDVKM in the germline V gene. V gave up 7 bases and J gave up 9 bases, with 18 bases separating them. CDR3 length equals 13 residues. CDR3 sequence reads: CASTPTWEYRYTF. The CDR3 DNA reads TGTGCCAGCACTCCTACATGGGAGTATCGCTACACCTTC.

J is TRBJ1-1 and V is TRBV28; no firm D call. Trimming took off 4 bases at V and 2 bases at J, with 5 bases between the two ends. The CDR3 extends over 12 amino acids. CDR1 and CDR2 from the germline V gene are MDHEN and SYDVKM. CDR3 nucleotide sequence: TGTGCCAGCAGTTCATTCAACACTGAAGCTTTCTTT. Protein sequence: CASSSFNTEAFF.

V is TRBV28 and J is TRBJ1-2; 7 bases map to TRBD1. Germline CDR1 is MDHEN and CDR2 is SYDVKM. V gave up 6 bases and J gave up 2 bases; unmatched junction bases: 3. This CDR3 has 13 residues. DNA for the CDR3: TGTGCCAGCAGCTTGGGACAGAACTATGGCTACACCTTC. Encoded protein: CASSLGQNYGYTF.

This sequence joins TRBV12-3 or TRBV12-4 and TRBJ2-3; D ambiguous. V lost 2 bases, J lost 6 bases, and 6 bases lay in between. The CDR3 has 12 amino acids. The CDR3 reads CASSLSIDTQYF. In DNA form, the CDR3 reads TGTGCCAGCAGTTTAAGCATCGATACGCAGTATTTT.

V gene TRBV3-1 (or the pseudogene TRBV3-2) combines with J gene TRBJ1-1, with D hard to call. The V end was cut by 0 bases, the J end by 4 bases, with 9 bases between. Per germline, CDR1 LGHDT and CDR2 YNNKEL (reference sequence). The CDR3 loop spans 14 amino acids. The CDR3 bases are TGTGCCAGCAGCCAAGATGCGACTACCACTGAAGCTTTCTTT. It yields the protein CASSQDATTTEAFF.

The genes are TRBV4-3 and TRBJ2-1; 8 bases map to TRBD1. Germline V CDR1 and CDR2: LGHNA, YSLEER. This CDR3 has 18 amino acids. The trim removed 0 bases at V and 0 bases at J, leaving 7 bases unmatched. The CDR3 nucleotides read TGCGCCAGCAGCCAAGATCGGCGGACAGGGAGCTCCTACAATGAGCAGTTCTTC. Its protein product is CASSQDRRTGSSYNEQFF.

The chain carries TRBV30 and TRBJ2-7, with 7 bases that match TRBD2. The germline V gene has CDR1 GTSNPN and CDR2 SVGIG (reference sequence). The CDR3 runs 16 residues. Trimming at V came to 0 bases and at J to 3 bases, leaving 11 bases not matched to a gene. For the CDR3, the DNA is TGTGCCTGGAGTGTTAGCGGGCGCCGAACCAACTACGAGCAGTACTTC. It specifies CAWSVSGRRTNYEQYF.

The sample holds one count of this clone. The chain couples TRBV30 to TRBJ1-3, with D uncertain. The CDR3 extends over 14 amino acids. The V end was cut by 2 bases, the J end by 7 bases, with 15 bases between. Germline CDR1 reads GTSNPN; CDR2 reads SVGIG (reference sequence). The CDR3 sequence: CAWSTTAGRNTIYF. CDR3 in DNA: TGTGCCTGGAGTACCACAGCGGGGAGGAACACCATATATTTT.

The J gene is TRBJ1-2, the V gene TRBV6-5; TRBD1 might be the D (5 bases). The CDR3 consists of 13 residues. With 5 bases removed from V and 4 bases from J, the gap between germline ends came to 11 bases. Germline V gives CDR1 MNHEY, CDR2 SVGAGI. CDR3 DNA: TGTGCCAGCAGTCCGACAGCGAGCTATGGCTACACCTTC. Amino acids: CASSPTASYGYTF.

V and J are TRBV30 and TRBJ2-5; 7 bases are shared with TRBD2. Germline values: CDR1 GTSNPN, CDR2 SVGIG (reference sequence). With 1 base clipped from V and 0 bases from J, the junction kept 2 bases outside the gene matches. This CDR3 has 14 amino acids. The CDR3 region is CAWSGTRHQETQYF. The CDR3 nucleotides read TGTGCCTGGAGTGGGACTAGACACCAAGAGACCCAGTACTTC.

The chain recombines TRBV11-3 with TRBJ2-7, with D perhaps TRBD2 (6 bases). Trimming pared 4 bases from V and 1 base from J, leaving 14 bases between. CDR3 length equals 15 residues. Germline values: CDR1 SGHNT, CDR2 YENEEA. CDR3 amino acids: CASSWGVGGSYEQYF. Written as DNA, the CDR3 is TGTGCCAGCAGCTGGGGGGTGGGCGGTTCCTACGAGCAGTACTTC. Supplemented by reference TRBV11-3 and TRBJ2-7, the full variable domain reads EAGVVQSPRYKIIEKKQPVAFWCNPISGHNTLYWYLQNLGQGPELLIRYENEEAVDDSQLPKDRFSAERLKGVDSTLKIQPAELGDSAVYLCASSWGVGGSYEQYFGPGTRLTVT.

V usage is TRBV6-5 and J usage is TRBJ2-7; 12 bases align to TRBD2. Germline V lookup: CDR1 MNHEY, CDR2 SVGAGI. The CDR3 has 15 residues. Trimming cost V 6 bases and J 5 bases; bases outside gene matches: 8. The CDR3 region is CASRMTSGSFHEQYF. DNA of the CDR3: TGTGCCAGCAGAATGACTAGCGGGAGCTTCCACGAGCAGTACTTC.

As concerns this clone: The sample holds other DNA sequences that translate to the same CDR3. The chain links TRBV2 to TRBJ1-5, with D tentatively TRBD1 (6 bases). V was cut by 1 base and J by 1 base, with 11 bases left in between. This CDR3 has 16 residues. Germline-derived CDR1 and CDR2 are SNHLY and FYNNEI. Written as DNA, the CDR3 is TGTGCCAGCAGTGAAGGGGGGCGGAGGAGCAATCAGCCCCAGCATTTT. Protein sequence: CASSEGGRRSNQPQHF.